A single sample is the source of the 19 T cell receptor beta chains below, sequenced in a study of shared clonotypes between healthy human individuals. Method: immunoSEQ multiplex PCR; TCRdb's copy keeps in-frame clones and lacks some. The repertoire has about 2.4 million clones, roughly nine tenths of them found once; the top ten carry 0.11% to 0.15%. The sequenced sample consisted of naive CD4+ T cells sorted from blood. Subset denoted: CD45RA+ positively selected. Receptor source: a young man in good health.

The gene calls are TRBV12-5 and TRBJ1-3, with D unresolved. Germline values: CDR1 LGHNT, CDR2 FRNRAP. Trimming removed 5 bases from V and 0 bases from J, with 5 bases in between. This CDR3 has 13 amino acids. The CDR3 bases are TGTGCTAGTGGTAGGGACTCTGGAAACACCATATATTTT. Translating gives CASGRDSGNTIYF.

The rearrangement joins TRBV6-1 to TRBJ2-5; D tentatively fits TRBD1 or TRBD2 (5 bases each). Germline V lookup: CDR1 MNHNS, CDR2 SASEGT. The CDR3 totals 13 residues. V was cut by 4 bases and J by 3 bases, with 9 bases left in between. CDR3 region: CASSAGAKETQYF. As DNA, the CDR3 is TGTGCCAGCAGTGCCGGGGCAAAAGAGACCCAGTACTTC.

This clone was observed a handful of times. The identical CDR3 is also encoded by other nucleotide sequences in the sample. This chain uses TRBV7-3 with TRBJ1-1; the D gene is possibly TRBD1 (6 bases). The CDR3 is 13 amino acids. V was cut by 6 bases and J by 1 base, with 9 bases left in between. Germline V lookup: CDR1 SGHTA, CDR2 FQGTGA. The CDR3 coding sequence is TGTGCCAGCAGTCCACAGGGGAACACTGAAGCTTTCTTT. Translation gives CASSPQGNTEAFF. Drawing the rest from reference TRBV7-3 and TRBJ1-1, the complete variable domain is GAGVSQTPSNKVTEKGKYVELRCDPISGHTALYWYRQSLGQGPEFLIYFQGTGAADDSGLPNDRFFAVRPEGSVSTLKIQRTERGDSAVYLCASSPQGNTEAFFGQGTRLTVV.

This chain links TRBV10-2 with TRBJ1-2, with D uncertain. Deletions cut 0 bases from V and 3 bases from J, with 20 bases between. CDR1 is WSHSY, CDR2 SAAADI, per germline. This CDR3 spans 18 amino acids. CDR3 region: CASSESRLRPRVDYGYTF. The CDR3 DNA sequence: TGCGCCAGCAGTGAGTCGAGGTTGCGACCGCGGGTTGACTATGGCTACACCTTC.

This chain uses TRBV2 with TRBJ2-5; D is perhaps TRBD1 or TRBD2 (5 bases each). Trimming removed 4 bases from V and 1 base from J, with 13 bases in between. Germline CDR1 reads SNHLY; CDR2 reads FYNNEI. The CDR3 contains 15 residues. CDR3 protein: CASSVFSGLQETQYF. The CDR3 nucleotides are TGTGCCAGCAGTGTCTTTTCGGGGCTCCAAGAGACCCAGTACTTC.

The V gene is TRBV14, the J gene TRBJ1-2, with no clear D. CDR1 and CDR2 from the germline V gene are SGHDN and FVKESK. The CDR3 covers 13 residues. V was pared by 4 bases and J by 4 bases, with 10 bases between. Here the CDR3 reads CASSLFGVYGYTF. The CDR3 DNA reads TGTGCCAGCAGCCTTTTCGGGGTCTATGGCTACACCTTC.

This chain uses TRBV5-1 with TRBJ2-3; 9 positions agree with TRBD1. The V segment lost 3 bases and the J segment 1 base; nucleotides outside the gene matches: 3. The CDR3 spans 15 residues. In germline, CDR1 is SGHRS, CDR2 YFSETQ. DNA for the CDR3: TGCGCCAGCAGCTACAGGACAGGGGGCACAGATACGCAGTATTTT. Translated, it gives CASSYRTGGTDTQYF.

V and J are TRBV6-1 and TRBJ1-5, with 11 positions matching TRBD1. The CDR3 is 14 residues long. The V segment lost 6 bases and the J segment 9 bases; nucleotides outside the gene matches: 7. The germline gives CDR1 MNHNS, CDR2 SASEGT. CDR3 protein: CASREGQGELPQHF. Here the CDR3 DNA reads TGTGCCAGCAGGGAGGGACAGGGGGAGTTGCCCCAGCATTTT.

This sequence joins TRBV27 and TRBJ2-2, with 8 bases identical to TRBD2. CDR1 and CDR2 from the germline V gene are MNHEY and SMNVEV (reference sequence). V dropped 3 bases and J dropped 5; count of bases not matched to a gene: 11. The CDR3 extends over 17 amino acids. This chain's CDR3 is CASSFGLGGARTGELFF. Written as DNA, the CDR3 is TGTGCCAGCAGTTTCGGGCTCGGGGGGGCCCGAACCGGGGAGCTGTTTTTT.

As to this clone: A read error may account for a junction end that differs from germline. This sample also contains other DNA sequences that code for the same CDR3. This chain connects TRBV5-1 to TRBJ2-3; D may be TRBD1 (5 bases). Germline CDR1 is SGHRS and CDR2 is YFSETQ. The CDR3 extends over 15 amino acids. The CDR3 region has the DNA TGCGCCAGCAGTTTGGGGCAGAGCAGCACAGATACGCAGTATTTT. Translation gives CASSLGQSSTDTQYF.

This clone was detected only once. The chain uses TRBV6-1 and TRBJ2-7, with 7 nucleotides matching TRBD1. V lost 0 bases, J lost 4 bases, and 6 bases stayed unmatched. CDR3 length: 15 amino acids. Germline V gene data show CDR1 as MNHNS and CDR2 as SASEGT. The DNA of the CDR3 is TGTGCCAGCAGTGAAGCTGTGACAGGGTTTTACGAGCAGTACTTC. As protein: CASSEAVTGFYEQYF.

This chain connects TRBV6-6 to TRBJ1-5; D is unresolved. Trimming took off 6 bases at V and 6 bases at J, with 12 bases between the two ends. The germline CDR1 and CDR2 sequences are MNHNY and SVGAGI (reference sequence). CDR3 length equals 13 residues. The CDR3 bases are TGTGCCAGCAGCCTGGGAACGGGTCAGCCCCAGCATTTT. Amino acid sequence: CASSLGTGQPQHF.

This clone came up once. The CDR3 coding sequence is TGTGCCAGCAGTCGAGCGAGACCTAGCACAGATACGCAGTATTTT. Encoded protein: CASSRARPSTDTQYF. V gene TRBV7-2 combines with J gene TRBJ2-3; D gene uncertain. The CDR3 covers 15 residues. Germline CDR1 reads SGHTA; CDR2 reads FQGNSA. V was clipped by 6 bases and J by 0 bases, with 13 bases between them.

CDR3 amino acids: CASSIPSGGAPGELFF. As DNA, the CDR3 is TGTGCCAGTAGTATACCTAGCGGGGGGGCCCCCGGGGAGCTGTTTTTT. The chain links TRBV19 to TRBJ2-2, with 12 bases that match TRBD2. CDR1 LNHDA and CDR2 SQIVND come from the germline V gene (reference sequence). The CDR3 length is 16 residues. V lost 2 bases to trimming and J lost 6 bases; unmatched junction nucleotides: 4.

This chain uses TRBV29-1 with TRBJ1-1; D may be TRBD1 (6 bases). The CDR3 covers 14 residues. Germline CDR1 SQVTM, CDR2 ANQGSEA. V gave up 6 bases and J gave up 4 bases, with 18 bases separating them. CDR3 nucleotide sequence: TGCAGCGTCACTGGCGGGGGGCCCGGCACTGAAGCTTTCTTT. It translates to CSVTGGGPGTEAFF.

In this sample, this clone turned up once. CDR3 residues: CASSPRLAGGETQYF. CDR3 DNA sequence: TGTGCCAGCAGCCCAAGACTAGCGGGGGGAGAGACCCAGTACTTC. The J gene is TRBJ2-5, the V gene TRBV11-1; 13 bases fit TRBD2. This CDR3 region has 15 residues. Germline values: CDR1 SGHAT, CDR2 FQDESV (reference sequence). V shed 5 bases and J 4 bases; nucleotides not matched to a gene: 4.

The rearrangement uses TRBV25-1 and TRBJ2-6; no reliable D call. Germline V CDR1 and CDR2: MGHDK, SYGVNS. The V end was cut by 7 bases, the J end by 4 bases, with 11 bases between. The CDR3 contains 14 residues. CDR3 sequence reads: CASMPFSGANVLTF. CDR3 bases: TGTGCCAGCATGCCGTTCTCCGGGGCCAACGTCCTGACTTTC.

The table lists this clone with a count of one. CDR3 amino acids: CASSRTGYAYEQYF. DNA for the CDR3: TGTGCCAGCAGCAGGACAGGTTATGCCTACGAGCAGTACTTC. The chain has TRBV5-4 and TRBJ2-7; 7 bases align to TRBD1. The CDR3 is 14 residues long. CDR1 is SGHNT, CDR2 YYREEE, per germline (reference sequence). V shed 4 bases, J shed 2 bases, and the junction held 6 bases outside the gene matches. Full variable domain (missing parts from reference TRBV5-4 and TRBJ2-7): ETGVTQSPTHLIKTRGQQVTLRCSSQSGHNTVSWYQQALGQGPQFIFQYYREEENGRGNFPPRFSGLQFPNYSSELNVNALELDDSALYLCASSRTGYAYEQYFGPGTRLTVT.

This clone was observed a handful of times. The chain joins TRBV7-9 to TRBJ2-3; no clear D gene. The V gene lost 5 bases and the J gene lost 6 bases, with 9 bases spanning the gap. CDR1 is SEHNR, CDR2 FQNEAQ, per germline (reference sequence). This CDR3 is built from 12 residues. The CDR3 DNA sequence: TGTGCCAGCAGCATCCTAGATGATACGCAGTATTTT. Translated: CASSILDDTQYF.